Below are 14 T cell receptor beta chains sequenced from a single sample in a study of post-analysis software for immune sequencing data. Their antigen targets remain unknown. The library was made from cDNA and included unique molecular identifiers. TCRdb reprocessed the PCR reads via MiXCR and lists one record per CDR3 protein. The sample consists of hundreds of thousands of distinct CDR3 sequences, around 60% of them appearing once. Study conclusions and caveats: Included in a set of five TRBV segments more frequent in patients than controls were TRBV5-6, TRBV5-1 and TRBV20-1.

Sequencing was carried out using blood. The receptor source for this set is a girl aged 2-15 years with multiple sclerosis.

Here the CDR3 DNA reads TGTGCCAGCAGCTTAGTGGCGGGAGGGCCCCCCGAGCAGTACTTC. Its protein is CASSLVAGGPPEQYF. The gene calls are TRBV7-8 and TRBJ2-7; 9 positions match TRBD2. The CDR3 is made up of 15 amino acids. J was trimmed by 6 bases and V by 1 base; bases with no gene match: 7. Looked up from germline, CDR1 is SGHVS and CDR2 is FQNEAQ.

The table lists this clonotype with a count of one. Here the CDR3 reads CASSGRIYEQYF. Written as DNA, the CDR3 is TGTGCCAGCAGCGGGAGGATCTACGAGCAGTACTTC. The chain links TRBV2 to TRBJ2-5; 7 bases line up with TRBD2. The J call may be faulty, since TRBJ2-7 better matches the DNA end. This CDR3 has 12 amino acids. Per the germline V gene, CDR1 is SNHLY and CDR2 is FYNNEI.

The chain uses TRBV4-2 and TRBJ2-1; 10 bases align to TRBD2. The CDR3 totals 18 residues. Germline CDR1 reads LGHNA; CDR2 reads YNFKEQ. The V segment lost 2 bases and the J segment 2 bases; nucleotides outside the gene matches: 9. The DNA for the CDR3 is TGTGCCAGCAGCCAATCTCTTTGGAGCGGGAGGGCCTACAATGAGCAGTTCTTC. Residues: CASSQSLWSGRAYNEQFF.

The chain combines TRBV6-5 with TRBJ1-2, with D maybe TRBD1 (5 bases). Trimming left V 8 bases short and J 2 bases short, with 15 bases between. The CDR3 has 14 amino acids. CDR1 is MNHEY, CDR2 SVGAGI, per germline. CDR3 sequence reads: CASGPSGRNYGYTF. The DNA of the CDR3 is TGTGCCAGCGGACCCTCGGGACGCAACTATGGCTACACCTTC.

The CDR3 loop reads CASSEQADYEQYF. CDR3 nucleotide sequence: TGTGCCAGCAGTGAACAGGCCGATTACGAGCAGTACTTC. V and J are TRBV2 and TRBJ2-7; D gene uncertain. Germline V lookup: CDR1 SNHLY, CDR2 FYNNEI. Trimming took off 2 bases at V and 4 bases at J, with 9 bases between the two ends. The CDR3 contains 13 residues. The full variable domain, rest sourced from reference TRBV2 and TRBJ2-7, is EPEVTQTPSHQVTQMGQEVILRCVPISNHLYFYWYRQILGQKVEFLVSFYNNEISEKSEIFDDQFSVERPDGSNFTLKIRSTKLEDSAMYFCASSEQADYEQYFGPGTRLTVT.

V is TRBV12-3 or TRBV12-4 and J is TRBJ2-7; 7 bases are a match to TRBD1. Unmatched junction bases numbered 5, after V lost 6 bases and J lost 0 bases. The CDR3 spans 14 residues. Written as DNA, the CDR3 is TGTGCCAGCAGCAAGGGGGCGGCCTCCTACGAGCAGTACTTC. Protein: CASSKGAASYEQYF.

J is TRBJ1-2 and V is TRBV3-1; D unclear. Trimming left V 2 bases short and J 2 bases short, with 6 bases between. This CDR3 contains 13 residues. The germline gives CDR1 LGHDT, CDR2 YNNKEL (reference sequence). The CDR3 here is CASSQIRNYGYTF. DNA for the CDR3: TGTGCCAGCAGCCAAATAAGGAACTATGGCTACACCTTC.

The gene calls are TRBV5-1 and TRBJ2-7; 11 bases are a match to TRBD2. Germline lookup yields CDR1 SGHRS and CDR2 YFSETQ. The CDR3 covers 16 residues. V trimming: 0 bases; J trimming: 1 base; junction bases outside the gene matches: 3. The CDR3 DNA sequence: TGCGCCAGCAGCTTGGATCTAGCGGGAGGATCCTACGAGCAGTACTTC. It yields the protein CASSLDLAGGSYEQYF.

The chain links TRBV4-1 to TRBJ2-7; perhaps D is TRBD1 or TRBD2 (5 bases each). Trimming took off 0 bases at V and 0 bases at J, with 9 bases between the two ends. The CDR3 is 15 amino acids. The V gene's germline CDR1 is MGHRA and CDR2 YSYEKL. This CDR3 is CASSQDGTDSYEQYF. CDR3 nucleotides: TGCGCCAGCAGCCAAGACGGGACGGACTCCTACGAGCAGTACTTC.

This chain links TRBV20-1 with TRBJ2-5, with a weak D call TRBD2 (6 bases). V shed 2 bases and J shed 5 bases, with 15 bases lying between them. Germline CDR1 and CDR2: DFQATT and SNEGSKA (reference sequence). CDR3 length: 14 residues. DNA for the CDR3: TGCAGTGCTAGATCCGACAGAGGGAGGGAGACCCAGTACTTC. This encodes CSARSDRGRETQYF.

The rearrangement joins TRBV11-2 to TRBJ2-1; weak D call: TRBD2 (7 bases). The CDR3 runs to 16 residues. Trimming removed 5 bases from V and 7 bases from J, with 21 bases in between. The V gene's germline CDR1 is SGHAT and CDR2 FQNNGV. The CDR3 DNA sequence: TGTGCCAGCAGCCCGCTGCGAGGGGGGGCTCATAATGAGCAGTTCTTC. Translation gives CASSPLRGGAHNEQFF.

The V and J genes are TRBV11-2 and TRBJ1-1, with D tentatively TRBD1 (6 bases). Trimming stripped 6 bases from V and 11 bases from J, with 16 bases between. Germline assignment: CDR1 SGHAT and CDR2 FQNNGV. The length of the CDR3 is 12 residues. CDR3 protein: CASSTGSVHAFF. In DNA form, the CDR3 reads TGTGCCAGCAGTACAGGGTCGGTACATGCTTTCTTT. Full variable domain (rest looked up from reference TRBV11-2 and TRBJ1-1): EAGVAQSPRYKIIEKRQSVAFWCNPISGHATLYWYQQILGQGPKLLIQFQNNGVVDDSQLPKDRFSAERLKGVDSTLKIQPAKLEDSAVYLCASSTGSVHAFFGQGTRLTVV.

The CDR3 here is CASSLEGRQGLHF. The CDR3 nucleotides are TGCGCCAGCAGCTTGGAAGGGAGACAGGGGCTCCACTTT. The J gene is TRBJ1-6, the V gene TRBV5-1, with 8 positions matching TRBD1. This CDR3 is 13 amino acids long. Germline V gene data show CDR1 as SGHRS and CDR2 as YFSETQ. V dropped 0 bases and J dropped 16; count of bases not matched to a gene: 6.

The chain recombines TRBV10-3 with TRBJ2-7, with D unclear. The CDR3 sequence is 11 residues long. Germline V gene data show CDR1 as ENHRY and CDR2 as SYGVKD. V lost 6 bases, J lost 6 bases, and 9 bases lay in between. CDR3 loop: CAIRQASEQYF. CDR3 nucleotides: TGTGCCATCAGGCAGGCTTCCGAGCAGTACTTC.